Below are 9 T cell receptor beta chains sequenced from a single sample in a study of vaccination and CD4 T cells after COVID-19. The treatment: approximately 9-day PBMC culture with coronavirus spike peptide pools or control peptides (ViraFEST assay). Cultured CD4+ T-cell DNA underwent Oncomine TCR Beta short-read sequencing. MiXCR, run by TCRdb on the PCR reads, gives a single entry per CDR3 protein. There are 9,000 to 15,000 distinct CDR3 sequences in the sample; around 48% occur only once, and just over 20% lies in the top ten. Their recognized antigens are unknown. Sequenced sample: CD4+ T cells from blood, cultured in vitro. Receptors were obtained from a human donor who had recovered from COVID-19.

The table lists this clonotype with a count of one. V usage is TRBV10-2 and J usage is TRBJ1-3, with D unresolved. V lost 3 bases, J lost 0 bases, and 9 bases lay in between. Germline V gives CDR1 WSHSY, CDR2 SAAADI. The CDR3 sequence is 15 residues long. CDR3 nucleotide sequence: TGCGCCAGCAGTGAAAGGGAAGACTCTGGAAACACCATATATTTT. Residues: CASSEREDSGNTIYF.

This chain joins TRBV28 and TRBJ1-2; perhaps TRBD1 as D (5 bases). The ends were cut back, 5 bases at V and 4 bases at J, with 11 bases in the middle. Germline V gives CDR1 MDHEN, CDR2 SYDVKM. This CDR3 contains 13 residues. CDR3 bases: TGTGCCAGCAGTCCGGACATAAGCTATGGCTACACCTTC. Translating gives CASSPDISYGYTF.

The V and J genes are TRBV12-3 or TRBV12-4 and TRBJ2-4; unclear D gene. The CDR3 consists of 14 residues. Trimming cost V 3 bases and J 1 base, with 7 bases left between them. The chain's CDR3 is CASSFNDAKNIQYF. For the CDR3, the DNA is TGTGCCAGCAGTTTTAATGACGCCAAAAACATTCAGTACTTC.

This clonotype came up a few times. The chain links TRBV30 to TRBJ1-1; 7 positions match TRBD1. The J segment lost 1 base and the V segment lost 5 bases, leaving 7 bases of the junction unmatched. The CDR3 covers 14 residues. Germline CDR1 GTSNPN, CDR2 SVGIG (reference sequence). In nucleotides, the CDR3 is TGTGCCTGGGGTGCAGGGGGGAAGAACACTGAAGCTTTCTTT. Its protein is CAWGAGGKNTEAFF. Complete variable domain (other parts from reference TRBV30 and TRBJ1-1): SQTIHQWPATLVQPVGSPLSLECTVEGTSNPNLYWYRQAAGRGLQLLFYSVGIGQISSEVPQNLSASRPQDRQFILSSKKLLLSDSGFYLCAWGAGGKNTEAFFGQGTRLTVV.

This clonotype has just a few counts. This chain joins TRBV27 and TRBJ2-3, with 15 positions matching TRBD2. The germline gives CDR1 MNHEY, CDR2 SMNVEV (reference sequence). The V gene end was trimmed by 2 bases and the J gene end by 6 bases; junction bases not matched to a gene: 0. The CDR3 contains 15 residues. Written as DNA, the CDR3 is TGTGCCAGCAGTTTAGGGACTAGCGGGAGGGATACGCAGTATTTT. Translation gives CASSLGTSGRDTQYF.

The V gene is TRBV19, the J gene TRBJ2-3, with 9 nucleotides matching TRBD2. J gave up 4 bases and V 8 bases, and 10 bases lay outside the gene matches. Looked up from germline, CDR1 is LNHDA and CDR2 is SQIVND (reference sequence). This CDR3 has 15 residues. The CDR3, as DNA: TGTGCCAGTGGGCCAGCGGGAGGTTCAGCAGATACGCAGTATTTT. Protein product: CASGPAGGSADTQYF.

The chain carries TRBV6-4 and TRBJ1-2; TRBD1 might be the D (5 bases). The germline CDR1 and CDR2 sequences are MRHNA and SNTAGT. The length of the CDR3 is 13 residues. V dropped 6 bases and J dropped 6 bases, with 14 bases sitting between them. CDR3 protein: CASRPDQGNGYTF. The DNA for the CDR3 is TGTGCCAGCAGGCCAGATCAGGGAAATGGCTACACCTTC.

This chain joins TRBV2 and TRBJ1-3; D remains unclear. From germline, CDR1 is SNHLY and CDR2 FYNNEI. The CDR3 length is 12 residues. Trimming shortened V by 4 bases and J by 0 bases, and 1 base separated the two germline ends. CDR3 sequence (DNA): TGTGCCAGCAGTGGCTCTGGAAACACCATATATTTT. Its protein is CASSGSGNTIYF.

This clonotype was picked up a small number of times. The chain carries TRBV27 and TRBJ2-2; D is possibly TRBD2 (5 bases). The germline gives CDR1 MNHEY, CDR2 SMNVEV (reference sequence). This CDR3 comprises 15 residues. Trimming stripped 7 bases from V and 5 bases from J, with 17 bases between. Written as DNA, the CDR3 is TGTGCCAGCACTTCCACCCGGACTGGGACCGGGGAGCTGTTTTTT. It codes for CASTSTRTGTGELFF.